The clone carrying this T cell receptor beta chain was detected only a few times. The data originate from a study of T cell changes during pregnancy in multiple sclerosis. Germline CDR1 and CDR2: MNHEY and SMNVEV (reference sequence). Trimming removed 8 bases from V and 8 bases from J; junction bases left unmatched: 16. The CDR3 has 15 residues. The protocol was immunoSEQ multiplex PCR, while the TCRdb copy is restricted to in-frame clones and leaves out a portion. The data contain about 86,000 clones, approximately 90% of them singletons. Here the sequenced sample was peripheral blood, taken in the first trimester of pregnancy. The receptor was isolated from a female donor in good health, enrolled as a control in a pregnancy study. This sequence joins TRBV27 and TRBJ1-2, with 8 bases that match TRBD1. This CDR3 is CASWKWTGRGKGYTF. DNA of the CDR3: TGTGCCAGCTGGAAGTGGACAGGGCGAGGGAAAGGCTACACCTTC.